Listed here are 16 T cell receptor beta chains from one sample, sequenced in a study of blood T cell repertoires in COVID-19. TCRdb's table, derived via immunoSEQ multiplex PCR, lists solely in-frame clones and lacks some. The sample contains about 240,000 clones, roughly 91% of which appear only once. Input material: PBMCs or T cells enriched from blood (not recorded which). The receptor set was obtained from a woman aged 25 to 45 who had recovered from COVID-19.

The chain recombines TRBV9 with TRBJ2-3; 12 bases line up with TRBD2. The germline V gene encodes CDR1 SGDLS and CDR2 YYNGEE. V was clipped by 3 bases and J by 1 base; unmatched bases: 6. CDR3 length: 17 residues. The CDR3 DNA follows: TGTGCCAGCAGCGACCCACTAGCGGGAGGCGGCACAGATACGCAGTATTTT. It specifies CASSDPLAGGGTDTQYF.

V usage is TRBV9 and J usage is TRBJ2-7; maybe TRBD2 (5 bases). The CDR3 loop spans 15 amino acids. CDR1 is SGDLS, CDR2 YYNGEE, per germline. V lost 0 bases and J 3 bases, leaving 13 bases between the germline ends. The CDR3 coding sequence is TGTGCCAGCAGCGTAGCGGCCGGGAAACACTACGAGCAGTACTTC. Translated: CASSVAAGKHYEQYF.

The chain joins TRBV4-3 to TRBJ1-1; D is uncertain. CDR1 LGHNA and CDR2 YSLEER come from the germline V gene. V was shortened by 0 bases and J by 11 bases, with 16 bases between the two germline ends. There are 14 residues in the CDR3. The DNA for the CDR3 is TGCGCCAGCAGCCAAGAGACGTCTGGAGGTAGGGCTTTCTTT. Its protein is CASSQETSGGRAFF.

The chain's CDR3 is CASKTGGYGYTF. The CDR3 DNA is TGTGCCAGCAAGACAGGGGGCTATGGCTACACCTTC. The chain has TRBV12-3 or TRBV12-4 and TRBJ1-2; 9 bases fit TRBD1. The CDR3 has 12 amino acids. The junction had 1 base not matched to a gene; V was cut back by 7 bases and J by 4 bases.

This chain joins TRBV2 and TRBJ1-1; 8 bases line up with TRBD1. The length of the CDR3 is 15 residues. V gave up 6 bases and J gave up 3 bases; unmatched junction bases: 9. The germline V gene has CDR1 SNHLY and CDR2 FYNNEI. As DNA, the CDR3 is TGTGCCAGCAGGGTACAGGGGGTTCCTCACACTGAAGCTTTCTTT. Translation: CASRVQGVPHTEAFF.

The CDR3 loop is CASSETWTDSSYEQYF. CDR3 nucleotide sequence: TGTGCCAGCAGTGAGACGTGGACGGACAGCTCCTACGAGCAGTACTTC. The gene calls are TRBV28 and TRBJ2-7, with D possibly matching TRBD1 (6 bases). This CDR3 spans 16 amino acids. In germline, CDR1 is MDHEN, CDR2 SYDVKM. V was pared by 5 bases and J by 0 bases, with 17 bases between. Full variable domain (remainder filled in from reference TRBV28 and TRBJ2-7): DVKVTQSSRYLVKRTGEKVFLECVQDMDHENMFWYRQDPGLGLRLIYFSYDVKMKEKGDIPEGYSVSREKKERFSLILESASTNQTSMYLCASSETWTDSSYEQYFGPGTRLTVT.

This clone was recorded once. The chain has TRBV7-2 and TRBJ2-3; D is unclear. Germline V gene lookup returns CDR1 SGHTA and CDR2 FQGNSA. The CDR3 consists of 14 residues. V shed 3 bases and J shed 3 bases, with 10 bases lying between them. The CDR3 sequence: CASSLTSWTDTQYF. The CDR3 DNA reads TGTGCCAGCAGCTTGACAAGCTGGACAGATACGCAGTATTTT.

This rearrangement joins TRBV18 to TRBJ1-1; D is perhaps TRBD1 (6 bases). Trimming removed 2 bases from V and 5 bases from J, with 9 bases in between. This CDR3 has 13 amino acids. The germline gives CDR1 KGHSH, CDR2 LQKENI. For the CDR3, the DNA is TGTGCCAGCTCACCAGGGGGCTCTACTGAAGCTTTCTTT. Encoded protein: CASSPGGSTEAFF.

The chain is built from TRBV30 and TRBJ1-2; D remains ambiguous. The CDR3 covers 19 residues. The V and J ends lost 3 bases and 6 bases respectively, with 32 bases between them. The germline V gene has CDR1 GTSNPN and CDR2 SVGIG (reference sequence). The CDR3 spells CAWRGFRYLDRAVSDGYTF. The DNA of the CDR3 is TGTGCCTGGAGGGGGTTTCGGTACCTGGACCGAGCGGTTTCCGATGGCTACACCTTC.

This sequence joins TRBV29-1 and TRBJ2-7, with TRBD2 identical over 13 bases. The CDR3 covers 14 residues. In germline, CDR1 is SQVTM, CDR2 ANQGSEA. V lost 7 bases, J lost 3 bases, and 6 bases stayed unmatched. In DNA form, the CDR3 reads TGCAGCGCCGTCGGGACTAGCGGGAACTACGAGCAGTACTTC. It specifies CSAVGTSGNYEQYF.

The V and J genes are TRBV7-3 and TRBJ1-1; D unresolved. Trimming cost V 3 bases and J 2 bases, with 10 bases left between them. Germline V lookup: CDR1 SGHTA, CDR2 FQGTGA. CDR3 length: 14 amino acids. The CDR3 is CASSLGRSNTEAFF. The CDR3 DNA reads TGTGCCAGCAGCTTGGGCAGGTCTAACACTGAAGCTTTCTTT.

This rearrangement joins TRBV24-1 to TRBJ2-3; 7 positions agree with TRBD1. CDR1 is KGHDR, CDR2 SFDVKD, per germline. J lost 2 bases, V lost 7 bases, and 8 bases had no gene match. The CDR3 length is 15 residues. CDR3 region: CATSRTGVPTDTQYF. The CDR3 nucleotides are TGTGCCACCAGCCGCACAGGGGTTCCCACAGATACGCAGTATTTT.

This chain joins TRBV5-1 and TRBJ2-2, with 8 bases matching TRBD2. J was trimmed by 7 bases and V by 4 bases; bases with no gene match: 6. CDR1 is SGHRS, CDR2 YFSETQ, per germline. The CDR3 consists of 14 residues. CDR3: CASSLGRAGGELFF. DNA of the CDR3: TGCGCCAGCAGCCTCGGGAGGGCCGGCGGGGAGCTGTTTTTT.

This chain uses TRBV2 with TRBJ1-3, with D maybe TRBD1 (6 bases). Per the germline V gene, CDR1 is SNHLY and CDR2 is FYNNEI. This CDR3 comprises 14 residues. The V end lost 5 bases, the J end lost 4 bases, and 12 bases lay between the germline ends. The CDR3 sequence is CASSPTGIGNTIYF. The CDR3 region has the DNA TGTGCCAGCAGTCCCACAGGGATCGGAAACACCATATATTTT.

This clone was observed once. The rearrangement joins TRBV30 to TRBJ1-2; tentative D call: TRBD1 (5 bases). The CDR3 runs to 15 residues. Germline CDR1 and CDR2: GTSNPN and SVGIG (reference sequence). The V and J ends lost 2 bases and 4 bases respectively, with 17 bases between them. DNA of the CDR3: TGTGCCTGGAGTCCGTACGTCCAGGGCGGCTATGGCTACACCTTC. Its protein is CAWSPYVQGGYGYTF.

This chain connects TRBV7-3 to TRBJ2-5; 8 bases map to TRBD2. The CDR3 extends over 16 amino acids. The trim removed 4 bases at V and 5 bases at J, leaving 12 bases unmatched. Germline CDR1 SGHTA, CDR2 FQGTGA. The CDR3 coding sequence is TGTGCCAGCAGCTATACAGCCTCTAGCGGGTTGGAGACCCAGTACTTC. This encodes CASSYTASSGLETQYF. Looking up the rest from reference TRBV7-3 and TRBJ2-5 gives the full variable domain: GAGVSQTPSNKVTEKGKYVELRCDPISGHTALYWYRQSLGQGPEFLIYFQGTGAADDSGLPNDRFFAVRPEGSVSTLKIQRTERGDSAVYLCASSYTASSGLETQYFGPGTRLLVL.